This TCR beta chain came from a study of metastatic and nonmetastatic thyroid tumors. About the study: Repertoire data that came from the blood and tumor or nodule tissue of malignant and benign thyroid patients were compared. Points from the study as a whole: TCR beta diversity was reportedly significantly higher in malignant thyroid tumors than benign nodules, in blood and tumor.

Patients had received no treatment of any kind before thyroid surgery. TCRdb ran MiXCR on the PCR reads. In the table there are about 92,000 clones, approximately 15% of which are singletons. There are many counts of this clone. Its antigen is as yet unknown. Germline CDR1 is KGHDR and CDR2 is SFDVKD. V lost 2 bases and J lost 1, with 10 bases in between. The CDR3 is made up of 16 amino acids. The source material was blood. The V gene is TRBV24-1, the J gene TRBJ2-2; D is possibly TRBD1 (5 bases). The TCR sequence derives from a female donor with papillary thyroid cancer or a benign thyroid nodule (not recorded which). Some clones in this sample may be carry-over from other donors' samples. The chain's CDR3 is CATSDYRTKNTGELFF. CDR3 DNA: TGTGCCACCAGTGATTATCGGACAAAGAACACCGGGGAGCTGTTTTTT.